This TCR beta chain was captured in a study of Ad26.COV2.S vaccination and SARS-CoV-2 variants. Study summary: The donor belonged to the COV1001 Ad26.COV2.S trial arm. General study points: The breadth of spike-specific CD8+ and CD4+ T cell responses after vaccination was reportedly substantial.

This clone was observed a few times. What it binds is unknown. The V segment lost 3 bases and the J segment 8 bases; nucleotides outside the gene matches: 10. Per germline, CDR1 SGHTA and CDR2 FQGNSA. The CDR3 is 15 residues long. Noted treatment: some 20 received Ad26.COV2.S at low or high dose, single or two shots; five or six received placebo; per-sample allocation not given. The samples were gathered on day 63 after the first injection of vaccine or placebo. This adult donor, from Boston, was 18-55 years old. Built on an Ad26 vector, the vaccine expressed Wuhan-strain SARS-CoV-2 spike. Measured with immunoSEQ multiplex PCR; TCRdb has only the in-frame clones, and not every one. The sample contains around 500,000 clones, 80% to 90% of which appear only once.

Here the sequenced sample was peripheral blood, taken in a trial of Ad26.COV2.S vaccine versus placebo. V and J are TRBV7-2 and TRBJ1-2; TRBD1 matches at 9 bases. The TCR comes from a person aged 18-65 years who received the Ad26.COV2.S COVID-19 vaccine or a placebo. CDR3 in amino acids: CASSFLGGQGLGYTF. The CDR3 nucleotides are TGTGCCAGCAGCTTTCTGGGGGGACAGGGTCTGGGCTACACCTTC.